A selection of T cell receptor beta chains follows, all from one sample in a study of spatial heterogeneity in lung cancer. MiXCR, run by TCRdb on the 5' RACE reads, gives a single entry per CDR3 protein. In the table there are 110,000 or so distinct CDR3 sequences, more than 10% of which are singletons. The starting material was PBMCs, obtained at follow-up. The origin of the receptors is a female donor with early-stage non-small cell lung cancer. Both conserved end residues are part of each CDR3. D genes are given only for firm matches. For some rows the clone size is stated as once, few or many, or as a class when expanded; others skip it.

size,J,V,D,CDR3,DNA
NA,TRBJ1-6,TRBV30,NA,CAWSVLNRNSPLHF,TGTGCCTGGAGTGTACTTAACCGCAATTCACCCCTCCACTTT
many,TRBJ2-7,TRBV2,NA,CASRRSGLSYEQYF,TGTGCCAGCAGGAGGTCGGGTTTATCCTACGAGCAGTACTTC
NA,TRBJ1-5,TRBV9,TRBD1,CASSRDRDNQPQHF,TGTGCCAGCAGCAGGGACAGGGACAATCAGCCCCAGCATTTT
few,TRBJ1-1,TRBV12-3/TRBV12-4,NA,CASSSRNQSNTEAFF,TGTGCCAGCAGCTCGCGGAACCAGTCTAACACTGAAGCTTTCTTT
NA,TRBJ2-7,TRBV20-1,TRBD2,CSGLAAFPYEQYF,TGCTCCGGACTAGCCGCTTTCCCCTACGAGCAGTACTTC
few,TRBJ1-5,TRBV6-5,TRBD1,CASSVGTGRNQPQHF,TGTGCCAGCAGTGTCGGGACAGGGAGAAATCAGCCCCAGCATTTT
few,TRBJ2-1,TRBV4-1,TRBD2,CASSPLASGPYNEQFF,TGCGCCAGCAGCCCGCTTGCTAGCGGGCCATACAATGAGCAGTTCTTC
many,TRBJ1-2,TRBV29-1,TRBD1,CSVSQGIDYGYTF,TGCAGCGTGTCACAGGGGATCGACTATGGCTACACCTTC
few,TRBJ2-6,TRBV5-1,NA,CASKSQPGANVLTF,TGCGCCAGCAAGTCCCAGCCTGGGGCCAACGTCCTGACTTTC
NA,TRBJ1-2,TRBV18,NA,CASSPPSEVGYTF,TGTGCCAGCTCACCACCCTCGGAGGTCGGCTACACCTTC
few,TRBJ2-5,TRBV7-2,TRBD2,CASSRPSGRYETQYF,TGTGCCAGCAGTCGGCCTAGCGGGAGATACGAGACCCAGTACTTC
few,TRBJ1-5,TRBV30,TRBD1,CAWGDRGRSVRSNQPQHF,TGTGCCTGGGGGGACAGGGGGCGTTCGGTGAGGAGCAATCAGCCCCAGCATTTT
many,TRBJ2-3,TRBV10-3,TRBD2,CAISRTSGSTDTQYF,TGTGCCATCAGCCGGACTAGCGGAAGCACAGATACGCAGTATTTT
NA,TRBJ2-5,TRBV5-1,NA,CASSLVLDRQETQYF,TGCGCCAGCAGCTTGGTCTTAGACAGGCAAGAGACCCAGTACTTC
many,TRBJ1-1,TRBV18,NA,CASSPLNTEAFF,TGTGCCAGCTCCCCCCTGAACACTGAAGCTTTCTTT
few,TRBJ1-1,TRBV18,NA,CASSPQGFGTNTEAFF,TGTGCCAGCTCACCTCAGGGGTTTGGGACGAACACTGAAGCTTTCTTT
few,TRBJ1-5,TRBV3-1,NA,CASSQVWDSNQPQHF,TGTGCCAGCAGCCAAGTTTGGGATAGCAATCAGCCCCAGCATTTT
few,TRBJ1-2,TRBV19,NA,CASKKDGELYGYTF,TGTGCCAGTAAAAAAGACGGAGAACTCTATGGCTACACCTTC
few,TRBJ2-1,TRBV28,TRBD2,CASSSASGEGSNEQFF,TGTGCCAGCAGTTCCGCATCGGGGGAGGGCTCGAATGAGCAGTTCTTC
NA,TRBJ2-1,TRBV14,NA,CASSHVPGLRTAEQFF,TGTGCCAGCAGCCACGTCCCGGGACTGAGAACGGCTGAGCAGTTCTTC
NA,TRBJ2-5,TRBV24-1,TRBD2,CATSDPRTSGETQYF,TGTGCCACCAGTGACCCAAGGACTAGCGGAGAGACCCAGTACTTC
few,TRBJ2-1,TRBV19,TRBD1,CASGDRVSYNEQFF,TGTGCCAGTGGGGACAGGGTCTCCTACAATGAGCAGTTCTTC
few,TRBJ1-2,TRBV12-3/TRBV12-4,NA,CASSLFYGYTF,TGTGCCAGCAGTTTATTCTATGGCTACACCTTC
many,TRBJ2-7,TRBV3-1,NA,CASSQGYGLEQYF,TGTGCCAGCAGCCAAGGGTACGGTCTGGAGCAGTACTTC